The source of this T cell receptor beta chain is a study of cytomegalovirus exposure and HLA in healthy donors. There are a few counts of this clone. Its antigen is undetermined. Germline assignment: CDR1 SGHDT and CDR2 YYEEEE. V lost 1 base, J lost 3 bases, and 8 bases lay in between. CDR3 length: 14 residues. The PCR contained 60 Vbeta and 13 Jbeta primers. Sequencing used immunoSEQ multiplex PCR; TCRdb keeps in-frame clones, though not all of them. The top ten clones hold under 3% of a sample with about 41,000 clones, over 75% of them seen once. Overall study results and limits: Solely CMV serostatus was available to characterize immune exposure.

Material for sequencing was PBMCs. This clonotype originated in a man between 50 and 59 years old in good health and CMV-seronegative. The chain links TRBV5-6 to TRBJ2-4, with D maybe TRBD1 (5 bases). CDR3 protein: CASSLTGNKNIQYF. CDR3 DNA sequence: TGTGCCAGCAGCTTGACAGGCAACAAAAACATTCAGTACTTC.